This T cell receptor (beta chain) was obtained from a study of T cell repertoires in ileal Crohn's disease. Study observations and caveats: Every patient over 26.8% clonality showed endoscopic recurrence.

A remark on this clone: As yet, its antigen is unknown.

Before sorting, lamina propria lymphocytes were separated from surgical specimens by density gradient. Included were adult ileal or ileocolonic Crohn's patients indicated for ileocolonic resection. The protocol was immunoSEQ multiplex PCR, while the TCRdb copy is restricted to in-frame clones and leaves out a portion. The sample holds some 1,100 clones; more than 80% are singletons and the top ten take more than 2.5%. V was shortened by 0 bases and J by 4 bases, with 9 bases between the two germline ends. The germline V gene has CDR1 MNHEY and CDR2 SVGAGI. CDR3 length: 14 residues. This chain joins TRBV6-5 and TRBJ1-1; a possible D gene is TRBD1 (5 bases). The sample taken for sequencing was CD4+ T cells sorted from the ileum. The sequence was obtained from an adult with Crohn's disease. The CDR3: CASSYSKGFTEAFF. The CDR3 DNA reads as TGTGCCAGCAGTTACTCGAAGGGGTTCACTGAAGCTTTCTTT.